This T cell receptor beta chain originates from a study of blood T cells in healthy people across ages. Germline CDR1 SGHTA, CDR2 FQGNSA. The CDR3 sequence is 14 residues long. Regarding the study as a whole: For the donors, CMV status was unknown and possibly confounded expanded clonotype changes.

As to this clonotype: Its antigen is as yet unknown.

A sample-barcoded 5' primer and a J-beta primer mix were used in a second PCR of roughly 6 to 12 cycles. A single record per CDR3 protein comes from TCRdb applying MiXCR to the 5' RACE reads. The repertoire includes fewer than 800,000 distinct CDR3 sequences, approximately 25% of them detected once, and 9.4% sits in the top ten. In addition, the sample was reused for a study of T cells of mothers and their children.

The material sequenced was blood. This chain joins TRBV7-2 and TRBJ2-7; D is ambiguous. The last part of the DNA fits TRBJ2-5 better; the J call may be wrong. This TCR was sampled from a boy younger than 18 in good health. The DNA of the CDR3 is TGTGCCAGCAGCTTAGAGTTAGATCAAGAGACCCAGTACTTC. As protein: CASSLELDQETQYF.